The 28 T cell receptor beta chains given below trace back to one sample, sequenced in a study of blood T cell repertoires in COVID-19 (dated by TCRdb to 2018 to 2021). Receptor amplification or capture employed the immunoSEQ multiplex PCR assay. TCRdb stores this immuneACCESS table with in-frame sequences only. Part of the clones is absent; in the studies checked, under half of the shortfall reflects unresolved V genes, and no reason is known for the rest. Within this sample are approximately 250,000 clones, with approximately 83% of them counted one time only. The ten largest clones add up to less than 8% of the sample. What was sequenced was peripheral blood. The receptors stem from a woman between 50 and 59 years old with acute or convalescent COVID-19.

The sample holds a few counts of this clone. The chain employs TRBV28 and TRBJ2-1, with a weak D call TRBD2 (7 bases). Germline CDR1 is MDHEN and CDR2 is SYDVKM. Between the trimmed V and J ends, which lost 5 bases and 0 bases, there was a span of 29 bases. The CDR3 sequence is 21 residues long. The CDR3 DNA follows: TGTGCCAGCAGTCCCTTTGCGGGGGCAGGGGAAGGGGAGAGCTCCTACAATGAGCAGTTCTTC. Translating gives CASSPFAGAGEGESSYNEQFF.

This CDR3 is CASSYGAGTPFF. The DNA of the CDR3 is TGTGCCAGCAGTTACGGAGCGGGCACGCCGTTCTTC. This chain connects TRBV6-2 or TRBV6-3 to TRBJ2-1; tentative D call: TRBD2 (6 bases). The V end was cut by 2 bases, the J end by 15 bases, with 14 bases between. This CDR3 has 12 residues. CDR1 MNHEY and CDR2 SVGEGT come from the germline V gene.

The CDR3 loop is CASSYSFSEQYF. The CDR3 nucleotides read TGTGCCAGCAGTTACTCGTTCTCCGAGCAGTACTTC. This chain links TRBV6-6 with TRBJ2-7; D is unresolved. CDR1 and CDR2 (germline): MNHNY, SVGAGI (reference sequence). This CDR3 is built from 12 residues. Trimming removed 0 bases at V and 6 bases at J, with 6 bases between.

V is TRBV7-2 and J is TRBJ2-1; tentatively, D is TRBD2 (7 bases). V was cut by 1 base and J by 7 bases, with 17 bases left in between. Germline V gene lookup returns CDR1 SGHTA and CDR2 FQGNSA. This CDR3 spans 16 amino acids. CDR3 in amino acids: CASSLDRGAMGNEQFF. For the CDR3, the DNA is TGTGCCAGCAGCTTAGATCGGGGGGCCATGGGAAATGAGCAGTTCTTC.

The chain carries TRBV6-2 or TRBV6-3 and TRBJ1-2, with 7 bases lining up with TRBD1. The CDR3 consists of 14 residues. In germline, CDR1 is MNHEY, CDR2 SVGEGT. V trimming: 2 bases; J trimming: 1 base; junction bases outside the gene matches: 1. CDR3 DNA: TGTGCCAGCAGTTACGGGACAGTTAACTATGGCTACACCTTC. Translated: CASSYGTVNYGYTF.

This chain joins TRBV5-6 and TRBJ2-7; the match to TRBD1 covers 8 bases. V gave up 3 bases and J gave up 1 base; unmatched junction bases: 0. The CDR3 contains 13 residues. From germline, CDR1 is SGHDT and CDR2 YYEEEE. The CDR3: CASSWTGSYEQYF. The CDR3 nucleotides are TGTGCCAGCAGCTGGACAGGGTCCTACGAGCAGTACTTC.

The V gene is TRBV3-1 (or the pseudogene TRBV3-2), the J gene TRBJ2-1, with TRBD2 identical over 10 bases. This CDR3 contains 15 residues. Losses at the gene ends were 5 bases for V and 3 bases for J; bases not matched to a gene: 4. CDR1 is LGHDT, CDR2 YNNKEL, per germline (reference sequence). The CDR3 nucleotides read TGTGCCAGCAGCGCCCGGACTAGCGGCTACAATGAGCAGTTCTTC. Translated: CASSARTSGYNEQFF.

This chain links TRBV27 with TRBJ1-2, with a weak D call TRBD1 (5 bases). Trimming removed 5 bases from V and 6 bases from J, with 16 bases in between. The V gene's germline CDR1 is MNHEY and CDR2 SMNVEV (reference sequence). This CDR3 is 14 amino acids long. The CDR3, as DNA: TGTGCCAGCAGTCCTATAGGGGAGGCGGATGGCTACACCTTC. It translates to CASSPIGEADGYTF.

The V call is TRBV19, the J call TRBJ1-6, with a possible D match to TRBD1 (6 bases). The CDR3 runs to 16 residues. In germline, CDR1 is LNHDA, CDR2 SQIVND (reference sequence). Trimming stripped 3 bases from V and 6 bases from J, with 15 bases between. For the CDR3, the DNA is TGTGCCAGTAGTATTTCGACAGGAGTGGGTAATTCACCCCTCCACTTT. It translates to CASSISTGVGNSPLHF.

This clone was observed once. The V gene is TRBV6-6, the J gene TRBJ1-3, with D hard to call. Trimming pared 8 bases from V and 0 bases from J, leaving 8 bases between. CDR1 is MNHNY, CDR2 SVGAGI, per germline (reference sequence). The CDR3 extends over 13 amino acids. CDR3 sequence: CASLGRSGNTIYF. The CDR3 nucleotides are TGTGCCAGCCTGGGCCGCTCTGGAAACACCATATATTTT.

V is TRBV30 and J is TRBJ2-3, with 8 bases that match TRBD2. The CDR3 consists of 14 residues. Germline CDR1 is GTSNPN and CDR2 is SVGIG (reference sequence). The trim removed 3 bases at V and 1 base at J, leaving 3 bases unmatched. The CDR3 nucleotides read TGTGCCTGGAGCCTAGCGGGTGGCACAGATACGCAGTATTTT. Translated: CAWSLAGGTDTQYF.

This sequence joins TRBV7-2 and TRBJ1-3; 10 bases fit TRBD1. V gave up 5 bases and J gave up 4 bases; unmatched junction bases: 5. The CDR3 has 15 residues. In germline, CDR1 is SGHTA, CDR2 FQGNSA. CDR3 loop: CASSRTGGSGNTIYF. CDR3 coding DNA: TGTGCCAGCAGCCGGACAGGGGGGTCAGGAAACACCATATATTTT.

This sequence joins TRBV19 and TRBJ2-1; TRBD2 matches 10 bases. V was pared by 7 bases and J by 3 bases, with 3 bases of the junction left unmatched. The CDR3 covers 14 residues. Germline assignment: CDR1 LNHDA and CDR2 SQIVND (reference sequence). The CDR3 nucleotides are TGTGCCAGTACCCTAGCGGGAGACTACAATGAGCAGTTCTTC. Translated: CASTLAGDYNEQFF.

This clone appeared once. This sequence joins TRBV2 and TRBJ1-6; unclear D gene. The V end was cut by 3 bases, the J end by 7 bases, with 10 bases between. This CDR3 has 14 amino acids. Germline loops: CDR1 SNHLY, CDR2 FYNNEI. CDR3 protein: CASSDGVGNSPLHF. Here the CDR3 DNA reads TGTGCCAGCAGTGACGGGGTAGGGAATTCACCCCTCCACTTT.

Here the CDR3 DNA reads TGTGCCAGCAGCCCTCGGGGACTAGCGGACTACGAGCAGTACTTC. It translates to CASSPRGLADYEQYF. The rearrangement uses TRBV3-1 (or the pseudogene TRBV3-2) and TRBJ2-7; TRBD2 matches at 11 bases. This CDR3 has 15 residues. Germline CDR1 LGHDT, CDR2 YNNKEL (reference sequence). The V gene end was trimmed by 4 bases and the J gene end by 3 bases; junction bases not matched to a gene: 5.

The chain recombines TRBV5-4 with TRBJ2-4; D possibly corresponds to TRBD1 (7 bases). Per germline, CDR1 SGHNT and CDR2 YYREEE (reference sequence). The ends were cut back, 7 bases at V and 11 bases at J, with 19 bases in the middle. This CDR3 is 13 amino acids long. CDR3 nucleotide sequence: TGTGCCAGCGGGCCAGGGGGGACTCCACTTCAGTACTTC. This translates into CASGPGGTPLQYF.

The gene calls are TRBV28 and TRBJ2-3; the D gene is possibly TRBD1 (6 bases). The V end was cut by 5 bases, the J end by 0 bases, with 12 bases between. CDR3 length equals 15 residues. The germline V gene has CDR1 MDHEN and CDR2 SYDVKM. CDR3 nucleotides: TGTGCCAGCAGTCCGAGGGGGTCTAGCACAGATACGCAGTATTTT. This codes for CASSPRGSSTDTQYF.

The V gene is TRBV3-1 (or the pseudogene TRBV3-2), the J gene TRBJ2-1; 10 bases line up with TRBD2. The CDR3 is 18 amino acids. After removal of 7 bases from V and 7 bases from J, the junction contained 19 bases not matched to a gene. Germline V gene data show CDR1 as LGHDT and CDR2 as YNNKEL (reference sequence). CDR3 protein: CASTPGVAGGRRINEQFF. In nucleotides, the CDR3 is TGTGCCAGCACCCCTGGGGTAGCGGGAGGTCGTCGGATAAATGAGCAGTTCTTC.

The chain has TRBV7-9 and TRBJ1-1; 7 nucleotides align to TRBD1. J gave up 3 bases and V 1 base, and 11 bases lay outside the gene matches. Germline values: CDR1 SEHNR, CDR2 FQNEAQ (reference sequence). The CDR3 spans 17 residues. Here the CDR3 DNA reads TGTGCCAGCAGCTTAGTCAGACTGACAGGGCCGGACACTGAAGCTTTCTTT. Translation gives CASSLVRLTGPDTEAFF.

The chain joins TRBV12-3 or TRBV12-4 to TRBJ2-5, with D uncertain. V shed 7 bases and J shed 5 bases, with 8 bases lying between them. The CDR3 runs to 11 residues. The chain's CDR3 is CASTNGETQYF. The CDR3 DNA reads as TGTGCCAGCACTAACGGGGAGACCCAGTACTTC.

V and J are TRBV3-1 (or the pseudogene TRBV3-2) and TRBJ1-3; no reliable D call. The CDR3 length is 13 residues. V was trimmed by 3 bases and J by 1 base, leaving 4 bases between them. Germline CDR1 is LGHDT and CDR2 is YNNKEL (reference sequence). CDR3 in amino acids: CASSHTSGNTIYF. The DNA for the CDR3 is TGTGCCAGCAGCCACACATCTGGAAACACCATATATTTT.

This chain joins TRBV29-1 and TRBJ2-3, with 15 bases lining up with TRBD2. This CDR3 comprises 15 residues. J was trimmed by 3 bases and V by 7 bases; bases with no gene match: 5. Germline V gene sequence: CDR1 SQVTM, CDR2 ANQGSEA. The CDR3 DNA follows: TGCAGCGCTGGACTAGCGGGGGGGTGGACAGATACGCAGTATTTT. Protein: CSAGLAGGWTDTQYF.

This clone has only one observation. The rearrangement joins TRBV4-2 to TRBJ2-7; D possibly corresponds to TRBD2 (6 bases). The V end was cut by 4 bases, the J end by 6 bases, with 16 bases between. This CDR3 spans 14 amino acids. Germline values: CDR1 LGHNA, CDR2 YNFKEQ. The CDR3 region has the DNA TGTGCCAGCAGCCCGGCGGGGAGGCATGTCGAGCAGTACTTC. It translates to CASSPAGRHVEQYF.

This sequence joins TRBV3-1 (or the pseudogene TRBV3-2) and TRBJ2-7; 8 bases are shared with TRBD1. V trimming: 1 base; J trimming: 0 bases; junction bases outside the gene matches: 2. From germline, CDR1 is LGHDT and CDR2 YNNKEL (reference sequence). The CDR3 contains 15 residues. CDR3: CASSQGGQGSYEQYF. CDR3 sequence (DNA): TGTGCCAGCAGCCAAGGCGGACAGGGCTCCTACGAGCAGTACTTC.

The chain employs TRBV5-5 and TRBJ2-1, with 12 bases aligning to TRBD2. Trimming at V came to 6 bases and at J to 8 bases, leaving 3 bases not matched to a gene. Germline V lookup: CDR1 SGHKS, CDR2 YYEKEE (reference sequence). The CDR3 has 13 amino acids. CDR3 DNA: TGTGCCAGCACCTGGACTAGCGGGGATGAGCAGTTCTTC. Translating it yields CASTWTSGDEQFF.

The V call is TRBV5-6, the J call TRBJ1-1, with D maybe TRBD1 (6 bases). V shed 4 bases and J shed 4 bases, with 14 bases lying between them. Germline V gene data show CDR1 as SGHDT and CDR2 as YYEEEE. The CDR3 runs to 14 residues. The CDR3 nucleotides are TGTGCCAGCAGCCAACCGACAGGCGGCACTGAAGCTTTCTTT. This translates into CASSQPTGGTEAFF.

The rearrangement links TRBV28 to TRBJ1-1; D perhaps matches TRBD1 (6 bases). Per the germline V gene, CDR1 is MDHEN and CDR2 is SYDVKM. Trimming shortened V by 4 bases and J by 2 bases, and 11 bases separated the two germline ends. The CDR3 spans 14 residues. Here the CDR3 DNA reads TGTGCCAGCAGTTCTGGGGGCTCAAACACTGAAGCTTTCTTT. This translates into CASSSGGSNTEAFF.

V is TRBV10-3 and J is TRBJ2-7; perhaps TRBD1 as D (5 bases). V dropped 0 bases and J dropped 5 bases, with 14 bases sitting between them. The germline V gene encodes CDR1 ENHRY and CDR2 SYGVKD. CDR3 length: 15 residues. CDR3 DNA sequence: TGTGCCATCAGTGAGTCGAGGCAGGGCGGACACGAGCAGTACTTC. It is translated as CAISESRQGGHEQYF.